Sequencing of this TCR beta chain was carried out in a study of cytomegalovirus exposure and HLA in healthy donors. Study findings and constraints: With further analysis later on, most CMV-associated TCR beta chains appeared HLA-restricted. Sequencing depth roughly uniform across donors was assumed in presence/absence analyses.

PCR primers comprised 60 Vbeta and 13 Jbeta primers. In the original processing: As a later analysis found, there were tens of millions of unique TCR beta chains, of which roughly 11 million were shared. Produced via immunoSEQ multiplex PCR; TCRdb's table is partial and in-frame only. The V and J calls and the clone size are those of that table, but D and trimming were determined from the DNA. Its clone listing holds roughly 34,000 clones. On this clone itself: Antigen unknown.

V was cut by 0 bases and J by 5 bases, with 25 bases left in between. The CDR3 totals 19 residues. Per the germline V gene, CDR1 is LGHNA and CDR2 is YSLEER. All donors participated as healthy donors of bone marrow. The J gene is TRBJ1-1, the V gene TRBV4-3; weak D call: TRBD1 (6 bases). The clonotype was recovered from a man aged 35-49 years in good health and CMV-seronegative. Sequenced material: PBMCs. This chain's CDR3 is CASSQDPTDSLGGLTEAFF. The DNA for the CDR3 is TGCGCCAGCAGCCAAGATCCCACGGACAGTCTAGGAGGATTGACTGAAGCTTTCTTT.